A selection of T cell receptor beta chains follows, all from one sample in a study of shared clonotypes between healthy human individuals. Data came from immunoSEQ multiplex PCR; TCRdb stores just in-frame clones and leaves some out. The sample records just over 2,000,000 clones, 85% to 95% being singletons. Sequences were obtained from naive CD4+ T cells sorted from blood. The receptors were sampled from a man between 18 and 35 years old in good health. Each CDR3 is given with its conserved first and last residue. D genes are given only for firm matches. Clone size is not always given. Where it is, it says once, few, many or a class for expanded clones.

cdr3_nt: TGCGCCAGCAGCCAAGTACAGCGGGGGGCAGGAGACTATGGCTACACCTTC; cdr3_aa: CASSQVQRGAGDYGYTF; cdr3_length: 17; d_call: .; v_call: TRBV4-1; j_call: TRBJ1-2; clone_size: .
cdr3_nt: TGTGCCAGCAGTCCCCGGCCCCTTTACGAGCAGTACTTC; cdr3_aa: CASSPRPLYEQYF; cdr3_length: 13; d_call: .; v_call: TRBV27; j_call: TRBJ2-7; clone_size: .
cdr3_nt: TGTGCCAGCAGCCCAATTAGGTGGAACACTGAAGCTTTCTTT; cdr3_aa: CASSPIRWNTEAFF; cdr3_length: 14; d_call: .; v_call: TRBV5-8; j_call: TRBJ1-1; clone_size: .
cdr3_nt: TGTGCCAGCAGGCAAGGGACAGGGATAAGCACTGAAGCTTTCTTT; cdr3_aa: CASRQGTGISTEAFF; cdr3_length: 15; d_call: TRBD1; v_call: TRBV6-5; j_call: TRBJ1-1; clone_size: .
cdr3_nt: TGTGCCAGCAGTTATCAGGGCAACACTGAAGCTTTCTTT; cdr3_aa: CASSYQGNTEAFF; cdr3_length: 13; d_call: .; v_call: TRBV6-6; j_call: TRBJ1-1; clone_size: .
cdr3_nt: TGTGCCATCAGAGCTTCCGGGACAGAGGGCACTGAAGCTTTCTTT; cdr3_aa: CAIRASGTEGTEAFF; cdr3_length: 15; d_call: TRBD1; v_call: TRBV10-3; j_call: TRBJ1-1; clone_size: .
cdr3_nt: TGTGCCAGCAGCCCCTGGGGACTAGCGGGCTCTGGCGAGCAGTACTTC; cdr3_aa: CASSPWGLAGSGEQYF; cdr3_length: 16; d_call: TRBD2; v_call: TRBV7-2; j_call: TRBJ2-7; clone_size: .
cdr3_nt: TGTGCCTGGAGCCACGCTGAGACTCAGTACTTC; cdr3_aa: CAWSHAETQYF; cdr3_length: 11; d_call: .; v_call: TRBV30; j_call: TRBJ2-5; clone_size: once
cdr3_nt: TGCGCCAGCAGCATAGGGACAGATGGCTACACCTTC; cdr3_aa: CASSIGTDGYTF; cdr3_length: 12; d_call: TRBD1; v_call: TRBV5-1; j_call: TRBJ1-2; clone_size: .
cdr3_nt: TGTGCCTGGAGTGTACGGAGCTCTGGAAACACCATATATTTT; cdr3_aa: CAWSVRSSGNTIYF; cdr3_length: 14; d_call: .; v_call: TRBV30; j_call: TRBJ1-3; clone_size: .
cdr3_nt: TGCGCCAGCAGCCAGGGTTATCGGGAGACCCAGTACTTC; cdr3_aa: CASSQGYRETQYF; cdr3_length: 13; d_call: .; v_call: TRBV4-1; j_call: TRBJ2-5; clone_size: .
cdr3_nt: TGCGCCAGCAGCATTGGGACAGGGGGCGTATACGAGCAGTACTTC; cdr3_aa: CASSIGTGGVYEQYF; cdr3_length: 15; d_call: TRBD1; v_call: TRBV5-1; j_call: TRBJ2-7; clone_size: .
cdr3_nt: TGTGCCAGCAGGCGTTCAGGGCCTGCCAAAAACATTCAGTACTTC; cdr3_aa: CASRRSGPAKNIQYF; cdr3_length: 15; d_call: .; v_call: TRBV6-5; j_call: TRBJ2-4; clone_size: .
cdr3_nt: TGTGCCAGCAGGACTAGCTCCTACAATGAGCAGTTCTTC; cdr3_aa: CASRTSSYNEQFF; cdr3_length: 13; d_call: .; v_call: TRBV25-1; j_call: TRBJ2-1; clone_size: .
cdr3_nt: TGTGCCACTTGCTTCCAGGGAAATAGATTTGAAAAACTGTTTTTT; cdr3_aa: CATCFQGNRFEKLFF; cdr3_length: 15; d_call: .; v_call: TRBV2; j_call: TRBJ1-4; clone_size: .
cdr3_nt: TGCGCCAGCAGCCTGGACACCTCGACAGCCAAAAACATTCAGTACTTC; cdr3_aa: CASSLDTSTAKNIQYF; cdr3_length: 16; d_call: .; v_call: TRBV5-1; j_call: TRBJ2-4; clone_size: .
cdr3_nt: TGTGCCAGCAGTTTTGGAGGGACAGGGGTGCCCAATCAGCCCCAGCATTTT; cdr3_aa: CASSFGGTGVPNQPQHF; cdr3_length: 17; d_call: TRBD1; v_call: TRBV28; j_call: TRBJ1-5; clone_size: .
cdr3_nt: TGTGCCACCAGCAGGAGGACGGCAGATACGCAGTATTTT; cdr3_aa: CATSRRTADTQYF; cdr3_length: 13; d_call: .; v_call: TRBV15; j_call: TRBJ2-3; clone_size: .
cdr3_nt: TGTGCCAGCAGTATCAGGGTTGTTGCAGATACGCAGTATTTT; cdr3_aa: CASSIRVVADTQYF; cdr3_length: 14; d_call: .; v_call: TRBV2; j_call: TRBJ2-3; clone_size: .
cdr3_nt: TGTGCCAGCAGTTACTCGAACGGGGGAGCAGGAGAGACCCAGTACTTC; cdr3_aa: CASSYSNGGAGETQYF; cdr3_length: 16; d_call: .; v_call: TRBV6-5; j_call: TRBJ2-5; clone_size: .
cdr3_nt: TGCGCCAGCAGCTTGGCCCTGGGACAGAAGCCCTCTTATGGCTACACCTTC; cdr3_aa: CASSLALGQKPSYGYTF; cdr3_length: 17; d_call: TRBD1; v_call: TRBV5-1; j_call: TRBJ1-2; clone_size: .